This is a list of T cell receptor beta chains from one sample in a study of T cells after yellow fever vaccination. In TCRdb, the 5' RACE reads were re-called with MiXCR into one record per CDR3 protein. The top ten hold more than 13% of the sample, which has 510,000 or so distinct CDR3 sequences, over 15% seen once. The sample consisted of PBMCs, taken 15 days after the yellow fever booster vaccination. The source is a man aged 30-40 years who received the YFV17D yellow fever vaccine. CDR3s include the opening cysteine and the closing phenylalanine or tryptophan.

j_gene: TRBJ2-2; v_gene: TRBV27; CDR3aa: CASSSAGTGTGELFF
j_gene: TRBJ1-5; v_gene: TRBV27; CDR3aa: CASSSSDRANVPQHF
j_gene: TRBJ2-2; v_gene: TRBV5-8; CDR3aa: CASRDVGAGELFF
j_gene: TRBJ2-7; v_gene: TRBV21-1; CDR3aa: CASRRLAGVHEQYF
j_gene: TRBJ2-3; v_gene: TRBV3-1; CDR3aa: CASSQATSGASTDTQYF
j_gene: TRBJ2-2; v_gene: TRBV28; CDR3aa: CASRTTARTGELFF
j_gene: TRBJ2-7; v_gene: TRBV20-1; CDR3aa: CSAVDRGGEQYF
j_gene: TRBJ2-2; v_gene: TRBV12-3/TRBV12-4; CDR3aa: CASRPTGTGLGGELFF
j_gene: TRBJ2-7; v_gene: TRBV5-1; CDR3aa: CASSGTGTGGYEQYF
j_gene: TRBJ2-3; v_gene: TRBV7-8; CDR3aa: CASSRVVTSGATDTQYF
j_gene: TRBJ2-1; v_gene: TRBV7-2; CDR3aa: CASTVQTGYNEQFF
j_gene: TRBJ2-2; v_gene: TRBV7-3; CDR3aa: CASSPIDGTGELFF
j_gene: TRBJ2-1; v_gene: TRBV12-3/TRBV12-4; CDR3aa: CASSPPASDREDLFF
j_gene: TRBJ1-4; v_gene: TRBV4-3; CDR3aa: CASSRQGQATSGVLFF
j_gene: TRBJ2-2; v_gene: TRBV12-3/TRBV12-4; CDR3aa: CASSRSGSSNTGELFF
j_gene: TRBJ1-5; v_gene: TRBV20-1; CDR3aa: CSARDPGGNQPQHF
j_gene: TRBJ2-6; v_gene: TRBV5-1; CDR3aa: CASSLSDPGANVLTF
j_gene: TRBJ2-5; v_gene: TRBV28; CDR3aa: CASSLGGITQETQYF
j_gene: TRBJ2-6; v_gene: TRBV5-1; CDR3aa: CASSLGHASGANVLTF
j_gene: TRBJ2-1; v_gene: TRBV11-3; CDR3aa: CASSLDHVNEQFF
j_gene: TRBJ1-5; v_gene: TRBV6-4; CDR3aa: CASSHQGAQPQHF
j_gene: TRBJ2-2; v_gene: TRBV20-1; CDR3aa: CSARDFTGRRTTGELFF
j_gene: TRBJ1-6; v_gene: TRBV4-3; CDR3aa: CASSQEETVGSPLHF
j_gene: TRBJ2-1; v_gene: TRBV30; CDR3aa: CAWSRLVEQFF
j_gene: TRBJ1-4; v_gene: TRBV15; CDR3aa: CATSRDGPTTELFF
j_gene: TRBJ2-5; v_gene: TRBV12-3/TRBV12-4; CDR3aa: CASSPGSAQYF
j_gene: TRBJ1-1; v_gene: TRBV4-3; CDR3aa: CASSQGGPGYTEAFF
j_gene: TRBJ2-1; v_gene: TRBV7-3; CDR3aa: CASSLQVGTSGGYNEQFF
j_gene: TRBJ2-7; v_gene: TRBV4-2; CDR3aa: CASSHGLDRYEQYF
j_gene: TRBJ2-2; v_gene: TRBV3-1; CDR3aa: CASSQGHSGSKTGELFF
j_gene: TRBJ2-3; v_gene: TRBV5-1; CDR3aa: CASRRGLAGGPGTDTQYF
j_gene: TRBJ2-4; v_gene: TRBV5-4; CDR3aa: CASSLAGGSKNIQYF
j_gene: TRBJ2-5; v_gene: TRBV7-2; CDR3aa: CASSPKGPIWTQYF
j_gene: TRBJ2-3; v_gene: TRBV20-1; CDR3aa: CSAAHPLRGTDTQYF